This T cell receptor beta chain stems from a study of shared clonotypes between healthy human individuals. On the study more broadly: The donors, a couple of women and a few men, were aged 18 to 49.

Whole-study results and caveats: The study generally estimated greater richness for naive than memory subsets.

Profiled with immunoSEQ multiplex PCR; TCRdb holds only in-frame clones, not every one. The table has 2 million or so clones, roughly 96% seen once. This clone appeared a single time. Its cognate antigen is unknown. Germline loops: CDR1 SGHDT, CDR2 YYEEEE. V shed 4 bases and J shed 1 base, with 11 bases lying between them. CDR3 length equals 14 residues. The clonotype comes from a man between 18 and 29 years old in good health. The material sequenced was naive CD4+ T cells sorted from blood. Subset meaning: CD45RA+ positively selected. The V gene is TRBV5-6, the J gene TRBJ2-5; TRBD2 is a possible D gene (6 bases). The CDR3 region has the DNA TGTGCCAGCAGCCAAAGGGGACTCCAAGAGACCCAGTACTTC. It yields the protein CASSQRGLQETQYF.